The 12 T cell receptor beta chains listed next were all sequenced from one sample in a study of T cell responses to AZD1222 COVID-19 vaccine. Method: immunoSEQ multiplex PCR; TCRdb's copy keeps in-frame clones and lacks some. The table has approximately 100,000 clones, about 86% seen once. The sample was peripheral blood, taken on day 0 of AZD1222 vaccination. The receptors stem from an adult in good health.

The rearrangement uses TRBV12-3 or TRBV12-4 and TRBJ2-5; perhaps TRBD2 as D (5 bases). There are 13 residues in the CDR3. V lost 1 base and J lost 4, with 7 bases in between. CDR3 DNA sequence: TGTGCCAGCAGTTTAGGGGAGAGAGAGACCCAGTACTTC. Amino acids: CASSLGERETQYF.

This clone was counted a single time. The CDR3 DNA sequence: TGTGCCAGCAGCCATGACCTAGCGGGAGGCCACAATGAGCAGTTCTTC. Encoded protein: CASSHDLAGGHNEQFF. The gene calls are TRBV3-1 (or the pseudogene TRBV3-2) and TRBJ2-1, with 11 bases that match TRBD2. CDR3 size: 16 residues. V was clipped by 3 bases and J by 5 bases; unmatched bases: 6. The V gene's germline CDR1 is LGHDT and CDR2 YNNKEL (reference sequence).

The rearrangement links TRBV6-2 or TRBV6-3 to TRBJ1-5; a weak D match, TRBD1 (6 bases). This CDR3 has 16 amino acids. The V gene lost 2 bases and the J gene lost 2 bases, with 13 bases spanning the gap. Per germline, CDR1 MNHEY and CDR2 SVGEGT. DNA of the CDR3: TGTGCCAGCAGTTACGGGGGGGCTCGGGGCAATCAGCCCCAGCATTTT. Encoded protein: CASSYGGARGNQPQHF.

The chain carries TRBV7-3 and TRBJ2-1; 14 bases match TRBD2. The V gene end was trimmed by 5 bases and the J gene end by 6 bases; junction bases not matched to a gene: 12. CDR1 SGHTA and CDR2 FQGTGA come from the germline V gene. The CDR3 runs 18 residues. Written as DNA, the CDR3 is TGTGCCAGCAGCCCAAACCTTGGGACTAGCGGGAGTAGCAATGAGCAGTTCTTC. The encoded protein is CASSPNLGTSGSSNEQFF.

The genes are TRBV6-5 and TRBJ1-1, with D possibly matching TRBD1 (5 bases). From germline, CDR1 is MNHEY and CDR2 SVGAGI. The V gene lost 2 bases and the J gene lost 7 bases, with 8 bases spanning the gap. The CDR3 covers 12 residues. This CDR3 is CASSYKGDEAFF. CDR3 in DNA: TGTGCCAGCAGTTACAAAGGGGATGAAGCTTTCTTT.

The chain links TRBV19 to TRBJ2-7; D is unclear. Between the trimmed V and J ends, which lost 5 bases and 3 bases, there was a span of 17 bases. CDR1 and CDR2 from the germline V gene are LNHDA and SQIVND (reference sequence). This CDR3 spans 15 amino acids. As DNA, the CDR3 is TGTGCCAGTAGTGATGGTGCAAGCGCTTACTACGAGCAGTACTTC. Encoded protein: CASSDGASAYYEQYF. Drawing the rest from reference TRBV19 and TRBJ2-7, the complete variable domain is DGGITQSPKYLFRKEGQNVTLSCEQNLNHDAMYWYRQDPGQGLRLIYYSQIVNDFQKGDIAEGYSVSREKKESFPLTVTSAQKNPTAFYLCASSDGASAYYEQYFGPGTRLTVT.

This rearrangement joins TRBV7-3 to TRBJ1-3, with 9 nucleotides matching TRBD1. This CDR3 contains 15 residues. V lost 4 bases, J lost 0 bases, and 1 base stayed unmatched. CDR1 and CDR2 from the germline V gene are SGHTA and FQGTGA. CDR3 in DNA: TGTGCCAGCAGCTCGACAGGGGGCTCTGGAAACACCATATATTTT. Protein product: CASSSTGGSGNTIYF.

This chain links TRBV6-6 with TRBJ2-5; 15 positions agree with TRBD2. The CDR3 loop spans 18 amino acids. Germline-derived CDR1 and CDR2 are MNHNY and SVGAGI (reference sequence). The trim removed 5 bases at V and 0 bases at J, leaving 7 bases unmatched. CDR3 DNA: TGTGCCAGCAGTCGGCCGGGACTAGCGGGAGGAAACCAAGAGACCCAGTACTTC. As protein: CASSRPGLAGGNQETQYF.

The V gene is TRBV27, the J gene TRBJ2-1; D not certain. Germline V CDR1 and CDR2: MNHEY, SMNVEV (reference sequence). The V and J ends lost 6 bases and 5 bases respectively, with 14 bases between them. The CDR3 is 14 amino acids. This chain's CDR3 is CASSPVSLHNEQFF. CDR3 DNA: TGTGCCAGCAGCCCTGTATCGCTTCACAATGAGCAGTTCTTC.

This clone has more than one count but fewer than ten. The CDR3 DNA is TGCAGCGTTGAAGCCTACTGGGGAGCCGGGGAGCTGTTTTTT. Encoded protein: CSVEAYWGAGELFF. The genes are TRBV29-1 and TRBJ2-2, with D maybe TRBD2 (5 bases). The germline V gene has CDR1 SQVTM and CDR2 ANQGSEA. The CDR3 totals 14 residues. Trimming removed 1 base from V and 6 bases from J, with 12 bases in between.

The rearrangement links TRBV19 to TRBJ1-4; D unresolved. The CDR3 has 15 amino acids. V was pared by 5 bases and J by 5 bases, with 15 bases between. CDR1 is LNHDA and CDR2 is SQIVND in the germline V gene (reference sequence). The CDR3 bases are TGTGCCAGTAGTGCAGAGAGGGCGGGAAATGAAAAACTGTTTTTT. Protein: CASSAERAGNEKLFF.

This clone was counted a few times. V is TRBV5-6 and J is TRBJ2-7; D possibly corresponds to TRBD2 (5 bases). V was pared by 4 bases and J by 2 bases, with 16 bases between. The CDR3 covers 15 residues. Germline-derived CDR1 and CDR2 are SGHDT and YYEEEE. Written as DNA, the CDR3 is TGTGCCAGCAGCCCCAACATGGCAGCGGCCTACGAGCAGTACTTC. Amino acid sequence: CASSPNMAAAYEQYF.